Included here is one TCR beta chain sequence, with context. It has no known antigen specificity. Base qualities were left out, and no much larger clone turns up one base away. The entry originates in a study of identical twins (dated by TCRdb to the mid-2010s). Context from the whole study: The study deep-sequenced TCR alpha and beta repertoires from monozygotic twins, unrelated adults of various ages and cord blood to test whether fetal clonotypes persist. To rule out contamination, replicate twin experiments were performed at different times with different library preparation protocols. General conclusions and limits of the study: Because the same donors could not be followed over many years, conclusions were based on cross-sectional statistical analysis. Zero-insertion analyses could be partly confounded by invariant T cells such as MAIT and iNKT, although diverse VJ usage argued against such confounding for most clonotypes. Fewer insertions were carried by abundant cord blood beta clonotypes, a similar but weaker trend appeared in young adult naive repertoires, and no such trend appeared in memory repertoires. Compared with coincidental sharing between unrelated individuals, out-of-frame TCR alpha sequences shared between twins showed an excess of sequences with low generation probability. In beta out-of-frame sequences, excess twin sharing was weaker, because having fewer shared sequences lowered the signal-to-noise ratio. In monozygotic twins, recombination models systematically underestimated out-of-frame TCR alpha sharing, but the models matched the sharing seen between unrelated individuals.

Only healthy Caucasian donors were included. Library preparation used 5' RACE. Data came from an Illumina HiSeq 2000. Template switching added a universal primer binding site, and the final cDNA carried a unique molecular identifier that allowed TCR cDNA molecules to be counted accurately. First-strand cDNA for TCR alpha and beta chains was synthesized from specific primers in the conserved constant-segment region. To control for contamination, each cDNA library was double barcoded with a SMART-Mk sample barcode plus Illumina barcodes. Two successive PCR steps introduced TruSeq adapter sequences along with Illumina sample barcodes. TCR alpha and beta cDNA libraries were sequenced on the Illumina HiSeq platform with custom primers. From the authors' description of their analysis: MiGEC processed the raw reads to extract unique molecular identifiers, while MiXCR was used to determine the CDR3 positions. For each individual, recombination models were inferred using an EM algorithm with the repgenHMM and IGoR tools. The tcR package in R was used for shared clonotype analysis, with sharing normalized by the product of cloneset sizes. To study raw recombination free of thymic and clonal selection effects, out-of-frame nonproductive sequences were analyzed. The raw public data were reprocessed by TCRdb itself: fastp quality trimming at Q25, MiXCR clonotype calling, in-frame beta chains only. Each entry is one CDR3 protein sequence, shown with its most common DNA and genes. The V and J calls, along with clone size, are taken from TCRdb and not from the paper's own processing. The sample has some 1,700,000 distinct CDR3 sequences on record, 32% of them singletons. The ten top clones hold roughly 0.3% of the sample.

CDR1 and CDR2 were assigned from the germline V gene as SGHVS and FNYEAQ. A distance of 13 bases separates the germline ends of V and J, which lose 0 bases and 7 bases respectively. The CDR3 runs 15 residues from the cysteine to the phenylalanine. The read is trimmed to its CDR3 DNA, 45 bases read in frame from base 1. This receptor was obtained from a newborn girl in good health. Sample: cord blood. The chain uses TRBV7-6 and TRBJ2-1, with no confident D gene call. The CDR3 protein sequence reads: CASSLAGRGINEQFF. The nucleotide sequence is given as TGTGCCAGCAGCTTAGCTGGCCGAGGAATAAATGAGCAGTTCTTC.